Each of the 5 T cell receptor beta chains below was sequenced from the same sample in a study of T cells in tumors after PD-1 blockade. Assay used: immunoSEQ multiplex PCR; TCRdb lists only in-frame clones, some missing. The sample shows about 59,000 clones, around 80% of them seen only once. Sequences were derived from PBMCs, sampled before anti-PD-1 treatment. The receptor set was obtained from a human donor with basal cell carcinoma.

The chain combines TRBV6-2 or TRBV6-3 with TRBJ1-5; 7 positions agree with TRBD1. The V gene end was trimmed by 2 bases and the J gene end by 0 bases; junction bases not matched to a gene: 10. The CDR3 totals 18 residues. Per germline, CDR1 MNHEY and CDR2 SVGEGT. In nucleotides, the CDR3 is TGTGCCAGCAGTTACCCGACAGGGAGGGGGTCTAGCAATCAGCCCCAGCATTTT. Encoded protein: CASSYPTGRGSSNQPQHF.

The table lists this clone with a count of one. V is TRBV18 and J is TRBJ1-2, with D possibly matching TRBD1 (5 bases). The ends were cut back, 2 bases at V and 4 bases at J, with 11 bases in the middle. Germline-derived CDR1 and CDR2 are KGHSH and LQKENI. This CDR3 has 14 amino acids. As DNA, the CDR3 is TGTGCCAGCTCACCAAAGACAGAGTCCTATGGCTACACCTTC. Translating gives CASSPKTESYGYTF.

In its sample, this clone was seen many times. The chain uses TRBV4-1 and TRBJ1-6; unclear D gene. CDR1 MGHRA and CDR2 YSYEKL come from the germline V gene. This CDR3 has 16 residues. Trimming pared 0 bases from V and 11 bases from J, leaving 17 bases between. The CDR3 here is CASSQEGATALAPLHF. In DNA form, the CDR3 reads TGCGCCAGCAGCCAAGAAGGCGCCACAGCGTTGGCACCCCTCCACTTT.

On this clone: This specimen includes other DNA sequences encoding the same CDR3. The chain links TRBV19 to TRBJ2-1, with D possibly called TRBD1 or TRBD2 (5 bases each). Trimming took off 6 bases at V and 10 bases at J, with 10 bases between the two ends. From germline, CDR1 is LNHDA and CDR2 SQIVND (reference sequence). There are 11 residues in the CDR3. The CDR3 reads CASSRGTEQFF. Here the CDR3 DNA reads TGTGCCAGTAGCAGAGGGACGGAGCAGTTCTTC.

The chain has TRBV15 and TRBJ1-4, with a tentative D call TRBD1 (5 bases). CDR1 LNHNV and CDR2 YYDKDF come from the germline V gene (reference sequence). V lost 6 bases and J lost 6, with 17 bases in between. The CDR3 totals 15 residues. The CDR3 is CATRDSKGPYEKLFF. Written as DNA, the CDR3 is TGTGCCACCAGAGACAGCAAAGGGCCGTATGAAAAACTGTTTTTT.